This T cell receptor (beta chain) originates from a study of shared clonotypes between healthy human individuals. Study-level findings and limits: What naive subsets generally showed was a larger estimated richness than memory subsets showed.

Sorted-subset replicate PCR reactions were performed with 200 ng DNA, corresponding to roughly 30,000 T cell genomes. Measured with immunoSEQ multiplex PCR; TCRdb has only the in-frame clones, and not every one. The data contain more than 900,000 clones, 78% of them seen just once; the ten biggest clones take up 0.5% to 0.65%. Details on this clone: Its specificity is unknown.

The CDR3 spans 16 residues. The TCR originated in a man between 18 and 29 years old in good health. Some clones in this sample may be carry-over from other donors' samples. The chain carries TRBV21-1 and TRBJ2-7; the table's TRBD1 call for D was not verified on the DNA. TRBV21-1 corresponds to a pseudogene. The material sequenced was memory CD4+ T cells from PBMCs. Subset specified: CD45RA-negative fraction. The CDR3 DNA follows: TGTGCCAGCAGCAAAGCAGAGCCGGACATCTCATACGAGCAGTACTTC. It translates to CASSKAEPDISYEQYF.